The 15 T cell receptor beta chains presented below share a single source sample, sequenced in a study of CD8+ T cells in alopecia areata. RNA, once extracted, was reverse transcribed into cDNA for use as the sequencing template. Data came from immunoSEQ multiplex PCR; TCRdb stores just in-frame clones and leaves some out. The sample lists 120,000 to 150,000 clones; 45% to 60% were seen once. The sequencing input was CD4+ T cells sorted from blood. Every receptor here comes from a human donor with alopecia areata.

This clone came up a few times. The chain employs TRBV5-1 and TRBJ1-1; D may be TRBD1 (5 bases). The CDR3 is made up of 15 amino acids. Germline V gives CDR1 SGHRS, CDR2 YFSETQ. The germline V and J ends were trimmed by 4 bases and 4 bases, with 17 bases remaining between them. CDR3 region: CASSPLEVDSTEAFF. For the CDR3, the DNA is TGCGCCAGCAGCCCGTTGGAAGTAGACAGCACTGAAGCTTTCTTT. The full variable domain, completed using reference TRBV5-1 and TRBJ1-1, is KAGVTQTPRYLIKTRGQQVTLSCSPISGHRSVSWYQQTPGQGLQFLFEYFSETQRNKGNFPGRFSGRQFSNSRSEMNVSTLELGDSALYLCASSPLEVDSTEAFFGQGTRLTVV.

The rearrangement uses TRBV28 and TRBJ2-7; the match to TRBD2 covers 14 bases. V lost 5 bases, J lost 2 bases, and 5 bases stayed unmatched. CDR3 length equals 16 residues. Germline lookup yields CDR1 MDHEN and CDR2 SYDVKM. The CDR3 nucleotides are TGTGCCAGCAGTCAGACGGGACTAGCGGGAGCCTACGAGCAGTACTTC. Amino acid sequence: CASSQTGLAGAYEQYF.

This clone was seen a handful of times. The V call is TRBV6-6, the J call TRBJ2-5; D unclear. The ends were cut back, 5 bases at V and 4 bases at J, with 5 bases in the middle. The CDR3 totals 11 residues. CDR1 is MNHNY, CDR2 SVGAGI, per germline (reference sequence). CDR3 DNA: TGTGCCAGCAGTCCAGGAGAGACCCAGTACTTC. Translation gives CASSPGETQYF.

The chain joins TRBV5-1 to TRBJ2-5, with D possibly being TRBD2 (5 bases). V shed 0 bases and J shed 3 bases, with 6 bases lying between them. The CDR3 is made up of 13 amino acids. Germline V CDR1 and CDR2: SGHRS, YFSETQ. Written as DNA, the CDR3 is TGCGCCAGCAGCTTGGTGAGGGAAGAGACCCAGTACTTC. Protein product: CASSLVREETQYF. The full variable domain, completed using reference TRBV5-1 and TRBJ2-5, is KAGVTQTPRYLIKTRGQQVTLSCSPISGHRSVSWYQQTPGQGLQFLFEYFSETQRNKGNFPGRFSGRQFSNSRSEMNVSTLELGDSALYLCASSLVREETQYFGPGTRLLVL.

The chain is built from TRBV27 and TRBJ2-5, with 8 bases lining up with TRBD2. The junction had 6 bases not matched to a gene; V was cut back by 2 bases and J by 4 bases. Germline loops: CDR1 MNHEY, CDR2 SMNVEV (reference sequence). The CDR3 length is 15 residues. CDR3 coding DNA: TGTGCCAGCAGTTTAAACGGGAGGGATCCAGAGACCCAGTACTTC. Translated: CASSLNGRDPETQYF.

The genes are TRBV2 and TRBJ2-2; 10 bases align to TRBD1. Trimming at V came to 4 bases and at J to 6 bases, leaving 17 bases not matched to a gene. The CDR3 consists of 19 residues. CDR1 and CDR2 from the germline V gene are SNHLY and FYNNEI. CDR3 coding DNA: TGTGCCAGCAGTGGAGACATAAACGTAATGGACAGGGGGGCCGGGGAGCTGTTTTTT. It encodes CASSGDINVMDRGAGELFF.

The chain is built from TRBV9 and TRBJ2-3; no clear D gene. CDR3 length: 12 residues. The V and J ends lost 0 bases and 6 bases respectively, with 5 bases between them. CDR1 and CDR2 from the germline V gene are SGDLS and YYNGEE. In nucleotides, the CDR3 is TGTGCCAGCAGCGTAGATGCTGATACGCAGTATTTT. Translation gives CASSVDADTQYF.

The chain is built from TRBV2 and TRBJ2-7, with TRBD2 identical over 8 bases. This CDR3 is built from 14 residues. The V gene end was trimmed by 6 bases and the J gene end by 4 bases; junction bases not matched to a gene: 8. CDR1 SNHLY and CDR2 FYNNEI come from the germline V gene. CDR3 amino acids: CASSETLAGYEQYF. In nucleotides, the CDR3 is TGTGCCAGCAGCGAGACCTTAGCGGGATACGAGCAGTACTTC.

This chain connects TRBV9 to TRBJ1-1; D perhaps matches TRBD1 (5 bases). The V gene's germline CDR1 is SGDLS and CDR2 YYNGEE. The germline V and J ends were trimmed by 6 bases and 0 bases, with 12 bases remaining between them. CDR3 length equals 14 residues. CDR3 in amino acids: CASNQGPMNTEAFF. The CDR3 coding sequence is TGTGCCAGCAACCAGGGCCCTATGAACACTGAAGCTTTCTTT.

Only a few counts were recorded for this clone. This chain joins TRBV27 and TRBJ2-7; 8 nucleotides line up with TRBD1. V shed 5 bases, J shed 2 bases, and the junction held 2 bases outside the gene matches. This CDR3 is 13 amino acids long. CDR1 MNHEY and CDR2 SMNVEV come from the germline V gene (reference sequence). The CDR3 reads CASSQDRAYEQYF. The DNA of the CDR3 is TGTGCCAGCAGTCAGGACAGGGCCTACGAGCAGTACTTC.

CDR3 region: CSVLSSYEQYF. CDR3 in DNA: TGCAGTGTTCTTTCGTCCTACGAGCAGTACTTC. The chain joins TRBV20-1 to TRBJ2-7; D not certain. The V end was cut by 7 bases, the J end by 1 base, with 8 bases between. CDR3 length: 11 residues. Germline CDR1 and CDR2: DFQATT and SNEGSKA (reference sequence).

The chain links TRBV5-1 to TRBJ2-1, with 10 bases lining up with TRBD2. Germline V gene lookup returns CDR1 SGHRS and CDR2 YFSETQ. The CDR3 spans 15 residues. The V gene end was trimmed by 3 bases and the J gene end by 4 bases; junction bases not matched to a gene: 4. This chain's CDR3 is CASSSLAGAYNEQFF. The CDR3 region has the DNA TGCGCCAGCAGCTCGCTAGCGGGAGCATACAATGAGCAGTTCTTC.

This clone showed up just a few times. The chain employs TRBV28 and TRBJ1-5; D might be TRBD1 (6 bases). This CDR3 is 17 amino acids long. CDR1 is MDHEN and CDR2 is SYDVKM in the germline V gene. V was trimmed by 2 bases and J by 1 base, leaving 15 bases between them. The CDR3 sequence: CASSLTGRGGSNQPQHF. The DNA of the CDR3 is TGTGCCAGCAGTTTAACGGGTCGAGGGGGAAGCAATCAGCCCCAGCATTTT.

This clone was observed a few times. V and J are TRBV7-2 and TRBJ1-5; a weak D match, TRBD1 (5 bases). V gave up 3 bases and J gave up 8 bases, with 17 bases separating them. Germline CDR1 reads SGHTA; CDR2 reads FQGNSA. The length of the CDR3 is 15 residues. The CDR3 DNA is TGTGCCAGCAGCTTTTGGGCGTCCCGGGGGGAGCCCCAGCATTTT. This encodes CASSFWASRGEPQHF.

The CDR3 DNA follows: TGTGCCAGCTCAGAAACAAGTGGATTAGGCTACGAGCAGTACTTC. Protein sequence: CASSETSGLGYEQYF. This chain uses TRBV18 with TRBJ2-7; D unresolved. Trimming stripped 5 bases from V and 3 bases from J, with 17 bases between. The germline V gene encodes CDR1 KGHSH and CDR2 LQKENI. CDR3 length: 15 residues.